This T cell receptor beta chain was recovered during a study of blood T cell repertoires in COVID-19. Study summary: The analysed material was cDNA or gDNA that came from T cells, B-cell-depleted T cells, or PBMCs.

The assay was immunoSEQ multiplex PCR, and TCRdb's table has in-frame clones only and misses some. This sample has some 190,000 clones; around 79% occur once, and the top ten carry roughly an eighth. The V gene's germline CDR1 is MNHNY and CDR2 SVGAGI (reference sequence). This CDR3 has 15 residues. Unmatched junction bases numbered 4, after V lost 5 bases and J lost 1 base. This clone was detected a few times. The chain links TRBV6-6 to TRBJ2-1, with 8 bases lining up with TRBD2. The sequencing sample was made of peripheral blood. This TCR came from a woman aged 45-65 years with acute or convalescent COVID-19. The CDR3 sequence is CASSDGTSSYNEQFF. The CDR3 bases are TGTGCCAGCAGTGACGGGACTAGTTCCTACAATGAGCAGTTCTTC.